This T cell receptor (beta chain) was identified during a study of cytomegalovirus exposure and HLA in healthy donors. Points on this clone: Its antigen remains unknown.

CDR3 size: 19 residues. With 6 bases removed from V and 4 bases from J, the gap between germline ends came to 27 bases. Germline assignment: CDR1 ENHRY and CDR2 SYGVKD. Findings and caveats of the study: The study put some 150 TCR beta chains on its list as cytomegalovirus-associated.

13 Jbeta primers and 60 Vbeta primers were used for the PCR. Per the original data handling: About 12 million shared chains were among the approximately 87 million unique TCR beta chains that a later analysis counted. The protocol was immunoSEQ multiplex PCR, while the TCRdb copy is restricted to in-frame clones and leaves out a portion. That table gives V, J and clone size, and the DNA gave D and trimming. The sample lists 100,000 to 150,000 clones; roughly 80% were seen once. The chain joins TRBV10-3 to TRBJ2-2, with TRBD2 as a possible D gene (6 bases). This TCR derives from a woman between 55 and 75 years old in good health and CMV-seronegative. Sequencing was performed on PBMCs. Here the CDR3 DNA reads TGTGCCATCAGGGACCCGGGACGGAGCGGGCAAGGACTCACCGGGGAGCTGTTTTTT. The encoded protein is CAIRDPGRSGQGLTGELFF.